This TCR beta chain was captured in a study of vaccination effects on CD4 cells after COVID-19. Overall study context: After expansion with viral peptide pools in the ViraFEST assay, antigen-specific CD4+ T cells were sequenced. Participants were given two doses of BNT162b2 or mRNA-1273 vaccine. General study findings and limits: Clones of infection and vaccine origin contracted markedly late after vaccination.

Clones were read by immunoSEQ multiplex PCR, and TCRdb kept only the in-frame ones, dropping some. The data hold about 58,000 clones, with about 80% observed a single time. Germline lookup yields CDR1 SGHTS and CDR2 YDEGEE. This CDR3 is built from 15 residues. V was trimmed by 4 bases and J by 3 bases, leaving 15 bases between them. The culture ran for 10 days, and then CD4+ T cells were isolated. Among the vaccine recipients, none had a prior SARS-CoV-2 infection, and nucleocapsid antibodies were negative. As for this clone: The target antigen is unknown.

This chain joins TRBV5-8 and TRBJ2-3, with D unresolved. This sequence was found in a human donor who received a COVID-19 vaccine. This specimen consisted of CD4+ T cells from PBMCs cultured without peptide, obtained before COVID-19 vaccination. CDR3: CASSRFSEWTDTQYF. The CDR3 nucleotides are TGTGCCAGCAGCCGATTCTCGGAATGGACAGATACGCAGTATTTT.